The T cell receptor (beta chain) under discussion was sequenced for a study of neurological immune-mediated disorders. This clonotype was seen ten or more times. V dropped 0 bases and J dropped 3 bases, with 17 bases sitting between them. CDR1 and CDR2 (germline): DFQATT, SNEGSKA (reference sequence). The CDR3 is made up of 16 amino acids. Via MiXCR, TCRdb re-called the 5' RACE reads, giving one row per CDR3 protein. The sample holds 90,000 to 150,000 distinct CDR3 sequences, roughly 3.2% seen once. Sequencing was done on a sample of PBMCs. The rearrangement joins TRBV20-1 to TRBJ1-2; D is possibly TRBD1 (6 bases). This TCR derives from a woman aged 25 to 45 with multiple sclerosis. The CDR3, as DNA: TGCAGTGCTAGAGATCTGTCGGGGGCGCTGGACTATGGCTACACCTTC. This sequence encodes CSARDLSGALDYGYTF.